This T cell receptor beta chain was identified in a study of T cell changes during pregnancy in multiple sclerosis. Sequencing was performed with immunoSEQ multiplex PCR; in TCRdb, only in-frame clones are kept and a portion is missing. The top ten clones hold 2.5% to 3.5% of a sample with tens of thousands of clones, approximately 94% of them seen once. V trimming: 0 bases; J trimming: 6 bases; junction bases outside the gene matches: 9. Germline V gene data show CDR1 as MGHRA and CDR2 as YSYEKL. The CDR3 has 17 residues. The sample consisted of CD8+ T cells from peripheral blood mononuclear cells, taken in the second trimester of pregnancy. The chain combines TRBV4-1 with TRBJ2-4, with 9 bases fitting TRBD2. The source is a female donor with multiple sclerosis, enrolled in a pregnancy study. The CDR3 here is CASSQDLLAGVGNIQYF. CDR3 nucleotide sequence: TGCGCCAGCAGCCAAGATCTACTAGCGGGTGTGGGAAACATTCAGTACTTC.